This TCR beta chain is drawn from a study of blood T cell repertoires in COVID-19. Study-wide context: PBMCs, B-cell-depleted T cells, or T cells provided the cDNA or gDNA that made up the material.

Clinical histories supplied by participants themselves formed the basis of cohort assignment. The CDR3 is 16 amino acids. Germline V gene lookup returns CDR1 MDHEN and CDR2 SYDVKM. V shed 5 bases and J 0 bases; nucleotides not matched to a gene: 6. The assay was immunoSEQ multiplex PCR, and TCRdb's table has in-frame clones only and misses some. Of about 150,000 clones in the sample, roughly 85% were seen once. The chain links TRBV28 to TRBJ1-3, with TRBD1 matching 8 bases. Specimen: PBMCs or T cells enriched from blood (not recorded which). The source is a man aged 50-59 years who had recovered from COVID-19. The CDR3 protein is CASSPPQGASGNTIYF. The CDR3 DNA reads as TGTGCCAGCAGTCCCCCCCAGGGGGCCTCTGGAAACACCATATATTTT.